A selection of T cell receptor beta chains follows, all from one sample in a study of OX40 agonist ivuxolimab in advanced cancers. Data came from immunoSEQ multiplex PCR; TCRdb stores just in-frame clones and leaves some out. Among some 86,000 clones listed, roughly 94% were seen once. Sequenced material: CD4+ or CD8+ T cells sorted from blood, taken in a trial of the OX40 agonist ivuxolimab. These receptors were collected from an adult with an advanced solid tumor such as melanoma, head and neck, liver or kidney cancer. The CDR3 runs from the conserved cysteine through the conserved F or W. The D gene is left open where the match is weak. Clone size appears in some rows only: once, few, many, or a class for an expanded clone.

J gene: TRBJ2-7; V gene: TRBV19; D gene: TRBD1; clone size: -; CDR3 DNA: TGTGCCAGTAGTGCCGGGACAGGAGGCTACGAGCAGTACTTC; CDR3 protein: CASSAGTGGYEQYF
J gene: TRBJ1-2; V gene: TRBV18; D gene: TRBD1; clone size: -; CDR3 DNA: TGTGCCAGCGCCTTCGAGGAGGGGGCGCCCAACTATGGCTACACCTTC; CDR3 protein: CASAFEEGAPNYGYTF
J gene: TRBJ2-7; V gene: TRBV9; D gene: TRBD1; clone size: once; CDR3 DNA: TGTGCCAGCAGCCCAATGATTGGACAGGTCTACGAGCAGTACTTC; CDR3 protein: CASSPMIGQVYEQYF
J gene: TRBJ1-5; V gene: TRBV7-8; D gene: -; clone size: -; CDR3 DNA: TGTGCCAGCAGCTTAGAACAGGGCGACTATAGCAATCAGCCCCAGCATTTT; CDR3 protein: CASSLEQGDYSNQPQHF
J gene: TRBJ2-7; V gene: TRBV29-1; D gene: -; clone size: -; CDR3 DNA: TGCAGCGTTGGTGGGGTTGCAGGTGACGAGCAGTACTTC; CDR3 protein: CSVGGVAGDEQYF
J gene: TRBJ2-3; V gene: TRBV28; D gene: TRBD2; clone size: -; CDR3 DNA: TGTGCCAGCAGTAGGACTAGCGGGACAACAGATACGCAGTATTTT; CDR3 protein: CASSRTSGTTDTQYF
J gene: TRBJ1-4; V gene: TRBV7-8; D gene: -; clone size: -; CDR3 DNA: TGTGCCAGCAGCTTAATGAGGAGGGCAGATGAAAAACTGTTTTTT; CDR3 protein: CASSLMRRADEKLFF
J gene: TRBJ2-7; V gene: TRBV2; D gene: -; clone size: -; CDR3 DNA: TGTGCCAGCAGTGATTGGGCGGGGATCTACGAGCAGTACTTC; CDR3 protein: CASSDWAGIYEQYF
J gene: TRBJ1-1; V gene: TRBV19; D gene: -; clone size: few; CDR3 DNA: TGTGCCAGTAGACCGACAGCCCGAAACCTAGGAGCTTTCTTT; CDR3 protein: CASRPTARNLGAFF
J gene: TRBJ1-4; V gene: TRBV5-1; D gene: -; clone size: -; CDR3 DNA: TGCGCCAGCAGCTTGGTCGCAGGACCGGCAACTAATGAAAAACTGTTTTTT; CDR3 protein: CASSLVAGPATNEKLFF
J gene: TRBJ1-2; V gene: TRBV7-9; D gene: -; clone size: -; CDR3 DNA: TGTGCCAGCAGCTTAGGGGAGGGCTATGGCTACACCTTC; CDR3 protein: CASSLGEGYGYTF
J gene: TRBJ1-2; V gene: TRBV4-3; D gene: TRBD1; clone size: -; CDR3 DNA: TGCGCCAGCAGCCAAGGAGCGGGACAGGGGACCTATGGCTACACCTTC; CDR3 protein: CASSQGAGQGTYGYTF
J gene: TRBJ2-3; V gene: TRBV11-2; D gene: TRBD2; clone size: -; CDR3 DNA: TGTGCCAGCAGCTTAGAGATAGCGGGTGGGGTATATACGCAGTATTTT; CDR3 protein: CASSLEIAGGVYTQYF
J gene: TRBJ2-5; V gene: TRBV19; D gene: TRBD2; clone size: once; CDR3 DNA: TGTGCCAGTAGCCAGGGACTAGCGGGACAAGAGACCCAGTACTTC; CDR3 protein: CASSQGLAGQETQYF
J gene: TRBJ1-5; V gene: TRBV27; D gene: TRBD1; clone size: -; CDR3 DNA: TGTGCCAGCAGTTACAGGGGGATCAATCAGCCCCAGCATTTT; CDR3 protein: CASSYRGINQPQHF
J gene: TRBJ2-3; V gene: TRBV7-6; D gene: TRBD2; clone size: -; CDR3 DNA: TGTGCCAGCAGCTCCCAACGCGGCGGGAGGGGCACAGATACGCAGTATTTT; CDR3 protein: CASSSQRGGRGTDTQYF
J gene: TRBJ2-3; V gene: TRBV28; D gene: -; clone size: -; CDR3 DNA: TGTGCCAGCAGTTTCCCTGTAGGGGATACGCAGTATTTT; CDR3 protein: CASSFPVGDTQYF
J gene: TRBJ2-1; V gene: TRBV18; D gene: -; clone size: -; CDR3 DNA: TGTGCCAGCTCACCGGGAGACAGTTACAATGAGCAGTTCTTC; CDR3 protein: CASSPGDSYNEQFF
J gene: TRBJ2-7; V gene: TRBV4-3; D gene: -; clone size: -; CDR3 DNA: TGCGCCAGCAGCTCCGCCAGGGACGTACTCTCCTACGAGCAGTACTTC; CDR3 protein: CASSSARDVLSYEQYF
J gene: TRBJ2-2; V gene: TRBV19; D gene: TRBD2; clone size: -; CDR3 DNA: TGTGCCAGTAGTGCGCTAGCGGTACGAGCCGGGGAGCTGTTTTTT; CDR3 protein: CASSALAVRAGELFF
J gene: TRBJ2-7; V gene: TRBV27; D gene: TRBD2; clone size: -; CDR3 DNA: TGTGCCAGCAGTTATACTAGCGGAGCTTACGAGCAGTACTTC; CDR3 protein: CASSYTSGAYEQYF
J gene: TRBJ2-3; V gene: TRBV7-3; D gene: -; clone size: -; CDR3 DNA: TGTGCCAGCAGTCAGGGGGGATTTAGCACAGATACGCAGTATTTT; CDR3 protein: CASSQGGFSTDTQYF
J gene: TRBJ2-7; V gene: TRBV6-5; D gene: TRBD2; clone size: -; CDR3 DNA: TGTGCCAGCAGTCGACTAGCGGGAGGGCGGAACGAGCAGTACTTC; CDR3 protein: CASSRLAGGRNEQYF
J gene: TRBJ2-3; V gene: TRBV5-4; D gene: -; clone size: -; CDR3 DNA: TGTGCCAGCAGCTTTTATGTAGCCGGCACAGATACGCAGTATTTT; CDR3 protein: CASSFYVAGTDTQYF
J gene: TRBJ2-7; V gene: TRBV4-1; D gene: -; clone size: -; CDR3 DNA: TGCGCCAGCAGCCAAGTGGGTGGGGAGCAGTACTTC; CDR3 protein: CASSQVGGEQYF
J gene: TRBJ1-1; V gene: TRBV28; D gene: -; clone size: -; CDR3 DNA: TGTGCCAGCAGACGGGGCCGGGAGGAGGCTTTCTTT; CDR3 protein: CASRRGREEAFF
J gene: TRBJ2-1; V gene: TRBV28; D gene: -; clone size: -; CDR3 DNA: TGTGCCAGCAGTCATAGACAGTACAATGAGCAGTTCTTC; CDR3 protein: CASSHRQYNEQFF
J gene: TRBJ2-7; V gene: TRBV6-1; D gene: -; clone size: -; CDR3 DNA: TGTGCCAGCAGTGAATGGTGGGAGCGAGAGCAGTACTTC; CDR3 protein: CASSEWWEREQYF
J gene: TRBJ1-1; V gene: TRBV28; D gene: -; clone size: -; CDR3 DNA: TGTGCCAGCAGCCCTCGGGCTGCTACTGAAGCTTTCTTT; CDR3 protein: CASSPRAATEAFF
J gene: TRBJ2-3; V gene: TRBV2; D gene: -; clone size: -; CDR3 DNA: TGTGCCAGCAGTGACTTGCTAGATACGCAGTATTTT; CDR3 protein: CASSDLLDTQYF
J gene: TRBJ2-7; V gene: TRBV28; D gene: -; clone size: -; CDR3 DNA: TGTGCCAGCAGTTTGGTTTACGAGCAGTACTTC; CDR3 protein: CASSLVYEQYF
J gene: TRBJ1-1; V gene: TRBV19; D gene: -; clone size: -; CDR3 DNA: TGTGCCAGTAGTACCCAATACAGGGCTGACACTGAAGCTTTCTTT; CDR3 protein: CASSTQYRADTEAFF
J gene: TRBJ2-1; V gene: TRBV7-3; D gene: -; clone size: -; CDR3 DNA: TGTGCCAGCAGCTTAATAGACAGTCGGAATGAGCAGTTCTTC; CDR3 protein: CASSLIDSRNEQFF
J gene: TRBJ2-5; V gene: TRBV5-1; D gene: -; clone size: once; CDR3 DNA: TGCGCCAGCAGCGTCGTGCAGGGTAAAGAGACCCAGTACTTC; CDR3 protein: CASSVVQGKETQYF
J gene: TRBJ2-7; V gene: TRBV7-2; D gene: -; clone size: once; CDR3 DNA: TGTGCCAGCAGCTCCTTCGGGGACGAGCAGTACTTC; CDR3 protein: CASSSFGDEQYF
J gene: TRBJ2-7; V gene: TRBV13; D gene: -; clone size: -; CDR3 DNA: TGTGCCAGCAGCTTAATACACCTGAACTCCTACGAGCAGTACTTC; CDR3 protein: CASSLIHLNSYEQYF
J gene: TRBJ1-1; V gene: TRBV11-1; D gene: -; clone size: -; CDR3 DNA: TGTGCCAGCAGCTTAAAAGGGGGAATTAACACTGAAGCTTTCTTT; CDR3 protein: CASSLKGGINTEAFF
J gene: TRBJ1-1; V gene: TRBV7-9; D gene: -; clone size: -; CDR3 DNA: TGTGCCAGCAGCAGGCAGGGTACTGAAGCTTTCTTT; CDR3 protein: CASSRQGTEAFF
J gene: TRBJ1-1; V gene: TRBV10-3; D gene: -; clone size: -; CDR3 DNA: TGTGCCATCAGATCCACTGAGAACACTGAAGCTTTCTTT; CDR3 protein: CAIRSTENTEAFF
J gene: TRBJ1-5; V gene: TRBV4-2; D gene: -; clone size: -; CDR3 DNA: TGTGCCAGCAGCCAGGTTACCAATCAGCCCCAGCATTTT; CDR3 protein: CASSQVTNQPQHF
J gene: TRBJ1-2; V gene: TRBV5-4; D gene: -; clone size: -; CDR3 DNA: TGTGCCAGCAGCCCAAATTCTCTCTATGGCTACACCTTC; CDR3 protein: CASSPNSLYGYTF
J gene: TRBJ1-4; V gene: TRBV2; D gene: -; clone size: -; CDR3 DNA: TGTGCCAGCAGTGATGAGGGGGCTAATGAAAAACTGTTTTTT; CDR3 protein: CASSDEGANEKLFF
J gene: TRBJ2-3; V gene: TRBV4-2; D gene: TRBD2; clone size: -; CDR3 DNA: TGTGCCAGCAGCCAACCCCTAGCGGGAATCACAGATACGCAGTATTTT; CDR3 protein: CASSQPLAGITDTQYF
J gene: TRBJ1-1; V gene: TRBV9; D gene: -; clone size: -; CDR3 DNA: TGTGCCAGCAGCCTCCGGGACCATGGCCTCATGAACACTGAAGCTTTCTTT; CDR3 protein: CASSLRDHGLMNTEAFF
J gene: TRBJ1-5; V gene: TRBV19; D gene: -; clone size: few; CDR3 DNA: TGTGCCAGTAGTATTGGCGTCCAGCCCCAGCATTTT; CDR3 protein: CASSIGVQPQHF
J gene: TRBJ1-1; V gene: TRBV27; D gene: -; clone size: -; CDR3 DNA: TGTGCCAGCAGACCTTACAACAGGGCCCCTGAAGCTTTCTTT; CDR3 protein: CASRPYNRAPEAFF
J gene: TRBJ2-7; V gene: TRBV7-9; D gene: -; clone size: -; CDR3 DNA: TGTGCCAGCCTACCTGCCCTAGGGGTATCGTACGAGCAGTACTTC; CDR3 protein: CASLPALGVSYEQYF